These T cell receptor beta chains were read from a single sample in a study of cytomegalovirus exposure and HLA in healthy donors. Sequencing used immunoSEQ multiplex PCR; TCRdb keeps in-frame clones, though not all of them. The data hold 150,000 to 200,000 clones, with roughly 81% observed a single time. The sample was PBMCs. The receptors were sampled from a woman between 25 and 40 years old in good health and CMV-seronegative. CDR3s include the opening cysteine and the closing phenylalanine or tryptophan. D genes are given only for firm matches. Size values are once, few and many counts, or a class for expanded clones, and some rows have none.

size	J	D	V	CDR3	DNA
NA	TRBJ1-3	NA	TRBV5-4	CASSLQGSFNTIYF	TGTGCCAGCAGCTTGCAGGGAAGTTTCAACACCATATATTTT
NA	TRBJ2-7	NA	TRBV11-2	CASSLAVVRGNEQYF	TGTGCCAGCAGCTTAGCGGTAGTCAGGGGTAACGAGCAGTACTTC
few	TRBJ2-7	TRBD2	TRBV30	CAWSTSGGFYEQYF	TGTGCCTGGAGTACTAGCGGGGGATTCTACGAGCAGTACTTC
NA	TRBJ1-5	NA	TRBV19	CASTIQGTSNQPQHF	TGTGCCAGTACCATACAGGGCACGAGCAATCAGCCCCAGCATTTT
NA	TRBJ2-1	TRBD2	TRBV2	CASSAGTSGGGEQFF	TGTGCCAGCAGTGCCGGGACTAGCGGGGGCGGTGAGCAGTTCTTC
NA	TRBJ1-1	NA	TRBV28	CASSSRQVGSTEAFF	TGTGCCAGCAGTTCACGACAGGTGGGGAGCACTGAAGCTTTCTTT
NA	TRBJ2-5	TRBD2	TRBV5-6	CASSSLGGGSQETQYF	TGTGCCAGCAGCTCCCTTGGCGGGGGGTCCCAAGAGACCCAGTACTTC
NA	TRBJ2-7	TRBD1	TRBV5-1	CASTSDRERGEQYF	TGCGCCAGCACCTCGGACAGGGAAAGGGGCGAGCAGTACTTC
NA	TRBJ2-1	NA	TRBV19	CASSIIDSGSPREFF	TGTGCCAGTAGTATAATTGATAGCGGTTCCCCCCGAGAATTCTTC
once	TRBJ1-4	NA	TRBV18	CASSPGGLLTVNEKLFF	TGTGCCAGCTCACCAGGGGGACTCCTGACGGTTAATGAAAAACTGTTTTTT
NA	TRBJ2-3	TRBD1	TRBV6-5	CASSPGQGSTDTQYF	TGTGCCAGCAGCCCCGGACAGGGGAGCACAGATACGCAGTATTTT
NA	TRBJ2-3	NA	TRBV5-1	CASSLESTDTQYF	TGCGCCAGCAGCCTAGAAAGCACAGATACGCAGTATTTT
NA	TRBJ1-1	NA	TRBV30	CAWGGQRWAFF	TGTGCCTGGGGAGGACAGCGCTGGGCTTTCTTT
NA	TRBJ2-5	TRBD2	TRBV12-5	CASGAGGLGWTQYF	TGTGCTAGTGGGGCGGGGGGCTTAGGTTGGACCCAGTACTTC
few	TRBJ2-7	NA	TRBV28	CASSFGVPPHEQYF	TGTGCCAGCAGTTTCGGGGTGCCCCCCCACGAGCAGTACTTC
NA	TRBJ1-5	TRBD1	TRBV19	CASSPNRGQPQHF	TGTGCCAGTAGTCCGAACAGGGGTCAGCCCCAGCATTTT
NA	TRBJ2-1	TRBD2	TRBV5-1	CASIGGGQGSYNEQFF	TGCGCCAGCATCGGCGGGGGGCAGGGCTCCTACAATGAGCAGTTCTTC
NA	TRBJ1-3	NA	TRBV5-1	CASSPTGSADTIYF	TGCGCCAGCAGCCCCACAGGGTCGGCGGACACCATATATTTT
few	TRBJ2-7	NA	TRBV30	CAWREDPSYEQYF	TGTGCCTGGAGGGAGGACCCATCCTACGAGCAGTACTTC
NA	TRBJ2-5	NA	TRBV6-1	CASTPGWGVQETQYF	TGTGCCAGCACCCCGGGGTGGGGGGTCCAAGAGACCCAGTACTTC
NA	TRBJ1-4	NA	TRBV5-1	CASSLAGGTTNEKLFF	TGCGCCAGCAGCTTGGCCGGGGGAACAACTAATGAAAAACTGTTTTTT
NA	TRBJ1-4	NA	TRBV5-6	CASRVRQEKLFF	TGTGCCAGCAGGGTGAGACAGGAAAAACTGTTTTTT
NA	TRBJ2-4	TRBD2	TRBV7-2	CASSTTSGRPIQYF	TGTGCCAGCAGCACGACTAGCGGGAGGCCCATTCAGTACTTC
NA	TRBJ1-6	TRBD1	TRBV2	CASSRDRPSYNSPLHF	TGTGCCAGCAGTAGGGACAGGCCCTCCTATAATTCACCCCTCCACTTT
NA	TRBJ2-5	NA	TRBV6-1	CASSLTGRETQYF	TGTGCCAGCAGCCTGACAGGACGGGAGACCCAGTACTTC
NA	TRBJ2-7	NA	TRBV10-3	CAISDGGLGLLEQYF	TGTGCCATCAGTGACGGCGGACTTGGCCTACTCGAGCAGTACTTC
NA	TRBJ2-1	TRBD2	TRBV11-3	CASSLGRGRAGEQFF	TGTGCCAGCAGCTTAGGGCGCGGGAGGGCCGGTGAGCAGTTCTTC
few	TRBJ2-5	NA	TRBV21-1	CASSKDGTGRPEGETQYF	TGTGCCAGCAGCAAAGATGGGACAGGGCGCCCCGAGGGAGAGACCCAGTACTTC
NA	TRBJ1-5	TRBD1	TRBV30	CAWDRGSNQPQHF	TGTGCCTGGGACAGGGGTAGCAATCAGCCCCAGCATTTT
NA	TRBJ2-7	NA	TRBV6-5	CARKQQGSYEQYF	TGTGCCAGAAAGCAACAGGGTTCTTACGAGCAGTACTTC
NA	TRBJ2-3	NA	TRBV9	CASSVVSDTQYF	TGTGCCAGCAGCGTAGTGTCGGATACGCAGTATTTT
NA	TRBJ2-7	NA	TRBV11-2	CASGPPSYEQYF	TGTGCCAGCGGGCCCCCCTCCTACGAGCAGTACTTC
NA	TRBJ2-1	TRBD2	TRBV7-2	CASSLQAGVSYNEQFF	TGTGCCAGCAGCTTACAAGCGGGGGTATCCTACAATGAGCAGTTCTTC
NA	TRBJ2-7	TRBD1	TRBV29-1	CSVEEGQRYEQYF	TGCAGCGTTGAAGAGGGACAGAGGTACGAGCAGTACTTC
NA	TRBJ1-4	NA	TRBV6-1	CASKVRVMTNEKLFF	TGTGCCAGCAAGGTCAGGGTAATGACTAATGAAAAACTGTTTTTT
NA	TRBJ1-1	TRBD1	TRBV7-6	CASSSTGARTEAFF	TGTGCCAGCAGCTCTACAGGGGCGAGGACTGAAGCTTTCTTT
NA	TRBJ1-5	NA	TRBV7-8	CASSRQDYRNQPQHF	TGTGCCAGCAGCAGACAGGATTATCGCAATCAGCCCCAGCATTTT
NA	TRBJ1-2	NA	TRBV25-1	CASSDRFWGLGGYTF	TGTGCCAGCAGTGATAGGTTTTGGGGACTTGGAGGCTACACCTTC
few	TRBJ2-1	TRBD1	TRBV11-2	CASSFGTANEQFF	TGTGCCAGCAGCTTTGGGACAGCCAATGAGCAGTTCTTC
NA	TRBJ2-5	TRBD2	TRBV6-5	CASRREGRETQYF	TGTGCCAGCAGGAGGGAGGGCCGGGAGACCCAGTACTTC
NA	TRBJ1-5	NA	TRBV19	CASRGPSEAGENQPQHF	TGTGCCAGTAGGGGGCCTTCAGAGGCAGGGGAGAATCAGCCCCAGCATTTT
NA	TRBJ1-5	TRBD1	TRBV28	CASFDGGGGQPQHF	TGTGCCAGCTTTGACGGAGGGGGCGGTCAGCCCCAGCATTTT
NA	TRBJ2-1	NA	TRBV2	CASSELGGERDEQFF	TGTGCCAGCAGTGAATTGGGGGGAGAAAGGGATGAGCAGTTCTTC
once	TRBJ2-2	TRBD2	TRBV6-5	CASSSGRANTGELFF	TGTGCCAGCAGTAGCGGGAGGGCGAACACCGGGGAGCTGTTTTTT
NA	TRBJ2-7	NA	TRBV28	CASSLSSYEQYF	TGTGCCAGCAGTCTTAGCTCCTACGAGCAGTACTTC
NA	TRBJ1-2	NA	TRBV10-3	CAISELAAEGYTF	TGTGCCATCAGTGAATTGGCCGCGGAGGGCTACACCTTC
NA	TRBJ2-3	NA	TRBV20-1	CSARQVDTQYF	TGCAGTGCTAGACAGGTAGATACGCAGTATTTT
NA	TRBJ2-3	NA	TRBV29-1	CSVYRGGDTDTQYF	TGCAGCGTTTACAGGGGGGGGGACACAGATACGCAGTATTTT
NA	TRBJ2-5	TRBD2	TRBV4-1	CASSQDRPSGVGETQYF	TGCGCCAGCAGCCAAGATCGCCCTAGCGGGGTGGGAGAGACCCAGTACTTC
few	TRBJ1-4	TRBD1	TRBV6-5	CASSFRQGGKEKLFF	TGTGCCAGCAGTTTCAGACAGGGGGGAAAGGAAAAACTGTTTTTT
NA	TRBJ1-5	NA	TRBV25-1	CASSEFNNQPQHF	TGTGCCAGCAGTGAATTCAACAATCAGCCCCAGCATTTT
NA	TRBJ2-5	NA	TRBV9	CASSFQAGTQETQYF	TGTGCCAGCAGCTTCCAGGCGGGGACGCAAGAGACCCAGTACTTC
NA	TRBJ2-7	TRBD1	TRBV5-1	CASRAWDRGMYEQYF	TGCGCCAGCCGCGCGTGGGACAGGGGTATGTACGAGCAGTACTTC
NA	TRBJ1-2	NA	TRBV6-5	CASSEAERQGYTF	TGTGCCAGCAGTGAAGCCGAGAGACAAGGCTACACCTTC
NA	TRBJ2-2	NA	TRBV6-5	CASSYGLANTGELFF	TGTGCCAGCAGCTATGGTCTAGCCAACACCGGGGAGCTGTTTTTT
once	TRBJ1-5	NA	TRBV9	CASSVDNSNQPQHF	TGTGCCAGCAGCGTAGATAATAGCAATCAGCCCCAGCATTTT
NA	TRBJ2-1	NA	TRBV4-1	CASSQVGGGHYEQFF	TGCGCCAGCAGCCAAGTGGGGGGGGGCCACTATGAGCAGTTCTTC
NA	TRBJ1-3	NA	TRBV27	CASSSGGSGNTIYF	TGTGCCAGCAGTTCCGGGGGGTCTGGAAACACCATATATTTT
NA	TRBJ1-5	TRBD1	TRBV5-1	CASSLGQGAGQPQHF	TGCGCCAGCAGCTTGGGCCAGGGGGCAGGTCAGCCCCAGCATTTT